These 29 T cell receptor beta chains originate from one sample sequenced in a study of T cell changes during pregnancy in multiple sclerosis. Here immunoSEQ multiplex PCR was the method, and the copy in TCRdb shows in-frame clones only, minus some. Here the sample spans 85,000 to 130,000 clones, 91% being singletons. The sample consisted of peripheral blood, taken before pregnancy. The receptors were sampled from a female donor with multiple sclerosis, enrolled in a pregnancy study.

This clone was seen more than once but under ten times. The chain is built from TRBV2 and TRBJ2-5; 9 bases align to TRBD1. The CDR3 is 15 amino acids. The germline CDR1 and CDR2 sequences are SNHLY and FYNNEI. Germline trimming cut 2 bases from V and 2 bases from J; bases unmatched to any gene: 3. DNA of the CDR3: TGTGCCAGCAGTGAATACGACAGGGGGCAAGAGACCCAGTACTTC. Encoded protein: CASSEYDRGQETQYF.

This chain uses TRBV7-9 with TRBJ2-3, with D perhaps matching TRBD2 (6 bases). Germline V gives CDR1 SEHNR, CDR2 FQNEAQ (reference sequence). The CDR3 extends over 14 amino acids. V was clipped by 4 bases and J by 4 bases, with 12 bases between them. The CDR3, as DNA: TGTGCCAGCAGCTCTAGCGTTTACCCAGATACGCAGTATTTT. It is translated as CASSSSVYPDTQYF.

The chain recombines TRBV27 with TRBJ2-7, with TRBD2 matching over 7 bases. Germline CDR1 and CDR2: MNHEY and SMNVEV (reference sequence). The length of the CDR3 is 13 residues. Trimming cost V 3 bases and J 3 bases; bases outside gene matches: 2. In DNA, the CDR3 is TGTGCCAGCAGTTTCGGGACTAACTACGAGCAGTACTTC. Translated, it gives CASSFGTNYEQYF.

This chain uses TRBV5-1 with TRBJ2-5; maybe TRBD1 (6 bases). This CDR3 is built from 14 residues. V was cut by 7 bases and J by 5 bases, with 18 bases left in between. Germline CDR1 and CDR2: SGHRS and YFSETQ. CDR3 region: CASQPQGGWETQYF. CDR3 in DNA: TGCGCCAGCCAACCCCAAGGGGGTTGGGAGACCCAGTACTTC.

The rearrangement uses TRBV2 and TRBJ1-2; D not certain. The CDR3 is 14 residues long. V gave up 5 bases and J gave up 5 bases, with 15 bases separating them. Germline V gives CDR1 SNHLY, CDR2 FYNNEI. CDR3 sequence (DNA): TGTGCCAGCAGTTACCCCGGCGACACATATGGCTACACCTTC. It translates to CASSYPGDTYGYTF. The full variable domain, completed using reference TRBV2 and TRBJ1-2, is EPEVTQTPSHQVTQMGQEVILRCVPISNHLYFYWYRQILGQKVEFLVSFYNNEISEKSEIFDDQFSVERPDGSNFTLKIRSTKLEDSAMYFCASSYPGDTYGYTFGSGTRLTVV.

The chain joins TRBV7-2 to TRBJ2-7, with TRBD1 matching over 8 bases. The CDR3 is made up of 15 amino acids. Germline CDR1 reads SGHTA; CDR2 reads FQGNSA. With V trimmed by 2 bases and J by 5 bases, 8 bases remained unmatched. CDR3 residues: CASSLLNRGVDEQYF. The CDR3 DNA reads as TGTGCCAGCAGCTTATTAAACAGGGGGGTAGACGAGCAGTACTTC.

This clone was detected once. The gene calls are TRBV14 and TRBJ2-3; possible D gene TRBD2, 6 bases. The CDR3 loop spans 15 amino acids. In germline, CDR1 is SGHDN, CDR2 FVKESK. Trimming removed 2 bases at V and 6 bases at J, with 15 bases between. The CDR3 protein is CASSQLLAIWDTQYF. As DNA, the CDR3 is TGTGCCAGCAGCCAACTACTAGCAATATGGGATACGCAGTATTTT.

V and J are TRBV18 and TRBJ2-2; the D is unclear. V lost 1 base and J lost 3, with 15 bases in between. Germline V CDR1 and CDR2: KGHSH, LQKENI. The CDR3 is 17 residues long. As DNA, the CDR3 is TGTGCCAGCTCACCACTGTCATCCCGGTCTTACACCGGGGAGCTGTTTTTT. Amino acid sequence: CASSPLSSRSYTGELFF.

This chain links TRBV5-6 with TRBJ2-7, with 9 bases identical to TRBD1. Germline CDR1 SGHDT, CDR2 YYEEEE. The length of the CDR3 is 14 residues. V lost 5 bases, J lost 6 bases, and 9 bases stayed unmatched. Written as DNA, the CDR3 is TGTGCCAGCAGTCCAGGGACAGGGCAAGGCGAGCAGTACTTC. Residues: CASSPGTGQGEQYF.

The CDR3 reads CASSFQADTQYF. Here the CDR3 DNA reads TGTGCCAGCAGCTTTCAGGCAGATACGCAGTATTTT. V gene TRBV13 combines with J gene TRBJ2-3; D is unresolved. V lost 3 bases and J 4 bases, leaving 5 bases between the germline ends. Germline values: CDR1 PRHDT, CDR2 FYEKMQ (reference sequence). The CDR3 loop spans 12 amino acids.

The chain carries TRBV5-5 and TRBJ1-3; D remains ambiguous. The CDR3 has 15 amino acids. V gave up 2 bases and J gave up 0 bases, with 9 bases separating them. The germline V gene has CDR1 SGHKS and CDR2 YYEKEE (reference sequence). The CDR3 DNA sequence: TGTGCCAGCAGCTTTTTGCAAGCCTCTGGAAACACCATATATTTT. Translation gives CASSFLQASGNTIYF.

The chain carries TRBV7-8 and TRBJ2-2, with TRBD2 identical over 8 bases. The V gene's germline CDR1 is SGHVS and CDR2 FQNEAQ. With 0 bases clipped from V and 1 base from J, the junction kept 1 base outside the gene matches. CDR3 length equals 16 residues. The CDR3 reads CASSLALAVNTGELFF. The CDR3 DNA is TGTGCCAGCAGCTTAGCACTAGCGGTGAACACCGGGGAGCTGTTTTTT.

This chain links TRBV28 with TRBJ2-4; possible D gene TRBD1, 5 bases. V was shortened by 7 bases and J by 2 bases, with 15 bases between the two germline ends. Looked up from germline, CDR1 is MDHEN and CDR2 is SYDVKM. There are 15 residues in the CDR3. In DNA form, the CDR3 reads TGTGCCAGCAACCCTGGGCAGGGTTCCAAAAACATTCAGTACTTC. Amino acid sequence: CASNPGQGSKNIQYF. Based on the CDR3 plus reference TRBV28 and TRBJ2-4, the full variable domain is DVKVTQSSRYLVKRTGEKVFLECVQDMDHENMFWYRQDPGLGLRLIYFSYDVKMKEKGDIPEGYSVSREKKERFSLILESASTNQTSMYLCASNPGQGSKNIQYFGAGTRLSVL.

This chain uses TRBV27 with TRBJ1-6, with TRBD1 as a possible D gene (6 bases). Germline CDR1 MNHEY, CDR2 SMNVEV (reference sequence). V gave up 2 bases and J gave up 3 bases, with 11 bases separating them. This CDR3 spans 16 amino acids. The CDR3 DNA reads TGTGCCAGCAGTTTACGGGGGGCTAACTATAATTCACCCCTCCACTTT. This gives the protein CASSLRGANYNSPLHF.

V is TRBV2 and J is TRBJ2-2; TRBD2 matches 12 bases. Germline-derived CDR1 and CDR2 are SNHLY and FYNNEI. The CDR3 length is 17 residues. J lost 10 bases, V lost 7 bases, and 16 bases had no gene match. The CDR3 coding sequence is TGTGCCAGCAAATCCTCAGGACTAGCGGGATCTCGAGTGGAGCTGTTTTTT. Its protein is CASKSSGLAGSRVELFF. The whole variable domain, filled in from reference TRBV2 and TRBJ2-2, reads EPEVTQTPSHQVTQMGQEVILRCVPISNHLYFYWYRQILGQKVEFLVSFYNNEISEKSEIFDDQFSVERPDGSNFTLKIRSTKLEDSAMYFCASKSSGLAGSRVELFFGEGSRLTVL.

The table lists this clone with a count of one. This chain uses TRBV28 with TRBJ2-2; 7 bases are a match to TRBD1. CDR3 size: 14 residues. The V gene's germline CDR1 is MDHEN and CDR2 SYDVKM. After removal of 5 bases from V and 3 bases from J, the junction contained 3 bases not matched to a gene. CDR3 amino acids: CASSATGYTGELFF. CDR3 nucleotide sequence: TGTGCCAGCAGTGCGACAGGGTACACCGGGGAGCTGTTTTTT.

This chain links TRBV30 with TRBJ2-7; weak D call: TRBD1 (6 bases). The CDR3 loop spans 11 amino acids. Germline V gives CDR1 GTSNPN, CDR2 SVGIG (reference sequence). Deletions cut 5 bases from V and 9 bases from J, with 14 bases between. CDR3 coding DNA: TGTGCCTGGTCAACAGGGAAGAGGCAGTACTTC. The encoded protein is CAWSTGKRQYF.

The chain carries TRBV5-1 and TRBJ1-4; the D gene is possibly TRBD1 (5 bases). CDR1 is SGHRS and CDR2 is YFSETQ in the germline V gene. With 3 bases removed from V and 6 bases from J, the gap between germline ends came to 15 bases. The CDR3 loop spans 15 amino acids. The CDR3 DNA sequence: TGCGCCAGCAGCTCAGGGACTTCAGAGGATGAAAAACTGTTTTTT. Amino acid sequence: CASSSGTSEDEKLFF.

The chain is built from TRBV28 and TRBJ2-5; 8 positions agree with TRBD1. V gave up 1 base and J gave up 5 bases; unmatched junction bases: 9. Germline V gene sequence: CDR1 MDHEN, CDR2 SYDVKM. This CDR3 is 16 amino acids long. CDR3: CASSLFGQGVGETQYF. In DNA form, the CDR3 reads TGTGCCAGCAGTTTATTCGGACAGGGAGTGGGTGAGACCCAGTACTTC.

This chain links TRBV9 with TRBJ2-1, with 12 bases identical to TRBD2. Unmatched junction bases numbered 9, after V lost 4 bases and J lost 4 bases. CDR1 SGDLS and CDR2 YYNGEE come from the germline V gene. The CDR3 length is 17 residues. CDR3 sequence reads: CASSPRLAGVLYNEQFF. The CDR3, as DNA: TGTGCCAGCAGCCCAAGACTAGCGGGGGTCCTTTACAATGAGCAGTTCTTC.

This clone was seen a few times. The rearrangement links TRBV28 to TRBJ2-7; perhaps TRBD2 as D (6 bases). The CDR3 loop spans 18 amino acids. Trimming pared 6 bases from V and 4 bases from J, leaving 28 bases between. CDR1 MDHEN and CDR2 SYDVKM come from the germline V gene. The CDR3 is CASSGALAAPSSRYEQYF. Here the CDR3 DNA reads TGTGCCAGCAGCGGCGCACTAGCAGCTCCTTCTTCTCGGTACGAGCAGTACTTC.

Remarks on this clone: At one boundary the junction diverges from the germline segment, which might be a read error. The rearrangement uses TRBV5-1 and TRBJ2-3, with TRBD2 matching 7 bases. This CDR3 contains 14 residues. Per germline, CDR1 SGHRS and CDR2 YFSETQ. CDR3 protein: CASSPGLVRNTQYF. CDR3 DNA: TGTGCCAGCAGCCCCGGACTAGTACGGAATACGCAGTATTTT.

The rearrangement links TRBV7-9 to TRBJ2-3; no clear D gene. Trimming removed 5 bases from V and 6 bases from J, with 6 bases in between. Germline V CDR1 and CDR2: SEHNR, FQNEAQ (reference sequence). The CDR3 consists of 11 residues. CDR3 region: CASSPADTQYF. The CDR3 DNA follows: TGTGCCAGCAGCCCAGCGGATACGCAGTATTTT.

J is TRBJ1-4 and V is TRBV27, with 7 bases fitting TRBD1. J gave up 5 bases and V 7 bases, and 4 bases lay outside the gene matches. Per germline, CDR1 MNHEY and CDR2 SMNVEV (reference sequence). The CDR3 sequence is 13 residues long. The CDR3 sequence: CASTRGQNEKLFF. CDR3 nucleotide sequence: TGTGCCAGCACGAGGGGGCAAAATGAAAAACTGTTTTTT.

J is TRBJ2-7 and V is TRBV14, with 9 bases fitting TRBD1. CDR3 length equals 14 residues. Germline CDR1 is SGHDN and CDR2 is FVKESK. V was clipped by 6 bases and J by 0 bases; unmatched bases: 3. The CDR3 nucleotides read TGTGCCAGCAGACAACAGGGGGCCTCCTACGAGCAGTACTTC. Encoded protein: CASRQQGASYEQYF.

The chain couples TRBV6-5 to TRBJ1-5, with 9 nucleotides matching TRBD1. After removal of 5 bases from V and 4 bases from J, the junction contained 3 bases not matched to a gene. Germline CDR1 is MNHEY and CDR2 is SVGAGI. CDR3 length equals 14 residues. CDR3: CASSGQGRNQPQHF. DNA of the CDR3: TGTGCCAGCAGTGGACAGGGGCGGAATCAGCCCCAGCATTTT.

The CDR3 here is CASSIGGSSYEQYF. CDR3 sequence (DNA): TGTGCCAGTAGTATAGGCGGTAGCTCCTACGAGCAGTACTTC. V usage is TRBV19 and J usage is TRBJ2-7; no clear D. V dropped 1 base and J dropped 0 bases, with 7 bases sitting between them. Per the germline V gene, CDR1 is LNHDA and CDR2 is SQIVND (reference sequence). The CDR3 consists of 14 residues.

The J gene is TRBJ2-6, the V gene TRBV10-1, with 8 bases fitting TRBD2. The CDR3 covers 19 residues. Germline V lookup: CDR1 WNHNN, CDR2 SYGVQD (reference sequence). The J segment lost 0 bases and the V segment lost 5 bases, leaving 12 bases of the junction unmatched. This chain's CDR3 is CASSLLAVIPSSGANVLTF. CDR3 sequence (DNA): TGCGCCAGCAGTTTACTAGCGGTGATACCGAGCTCTGGGGCCAACGTCCTGACTTTC.

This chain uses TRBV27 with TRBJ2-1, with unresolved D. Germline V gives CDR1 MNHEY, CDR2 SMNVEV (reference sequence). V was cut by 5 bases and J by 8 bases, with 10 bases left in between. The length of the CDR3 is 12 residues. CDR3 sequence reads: CASSPLGHEQFF. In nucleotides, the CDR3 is TGTGCCAGCAGTCCTCTGGGCCATGAGCAGTTCTTC.